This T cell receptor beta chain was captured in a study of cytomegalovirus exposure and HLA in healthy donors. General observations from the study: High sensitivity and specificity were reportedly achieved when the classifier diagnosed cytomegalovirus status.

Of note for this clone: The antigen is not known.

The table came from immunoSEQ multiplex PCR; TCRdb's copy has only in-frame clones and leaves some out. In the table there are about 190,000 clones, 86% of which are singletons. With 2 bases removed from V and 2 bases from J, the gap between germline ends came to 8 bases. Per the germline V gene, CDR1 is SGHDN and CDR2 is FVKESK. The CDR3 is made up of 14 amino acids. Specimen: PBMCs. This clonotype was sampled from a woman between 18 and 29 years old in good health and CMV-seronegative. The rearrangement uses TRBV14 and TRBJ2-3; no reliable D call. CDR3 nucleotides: TGTGCCAGCAGCCAATCCTCCTACACAGATACGCAGTATTTT. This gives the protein CASSQSSYTDTQYF.